The text below deals with one TCR beta chain. Libraries were prepared by immunoSEQ multiplex PCR; TCRdb keeps only in-frame clonotypes and omits some of them. The data hold some 130,000 clones, with just over 85% observed a single time. This record comes from a study of T cell responses to AZD1222 COVID-19 vaccine. V shed 1 base and J shed 8 bases, with 14 bases lying between them. The CDR3 has 14 amino acids. CDR1 is GTSNPN and CDR2 is SVGIG in the germline V gene (reference sequence). This chain uses TRBV30 with TRBJ1-4, with D perhaps TRBD1 (6 bases). The clonotype comes from an adult in good health. This specimen was peripheral blood, taken on day 0 of AZD1222 vaccination. The CDR3, as DNA: TGTGCCTGGAGTGGGACAGCCTCGGAAGAAAAACTGTTTTTT. This translates into CAWSGTASEEKLFF.